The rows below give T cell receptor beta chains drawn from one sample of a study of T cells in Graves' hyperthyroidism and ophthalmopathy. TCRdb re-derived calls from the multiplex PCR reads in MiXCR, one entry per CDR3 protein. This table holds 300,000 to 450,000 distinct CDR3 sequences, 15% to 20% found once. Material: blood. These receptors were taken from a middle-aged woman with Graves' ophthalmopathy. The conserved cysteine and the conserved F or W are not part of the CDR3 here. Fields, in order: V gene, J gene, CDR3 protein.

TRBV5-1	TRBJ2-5	ASSSQGLGQETQY
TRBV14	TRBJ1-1	ASSQRTGMNTEAF
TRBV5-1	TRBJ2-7	ASSLGLLREQY
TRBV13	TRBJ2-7	ASSRIGGRASYEQY
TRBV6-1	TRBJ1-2	ASSHLGTGNGYT
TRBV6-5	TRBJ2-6	ASSYRRPDGANVLT
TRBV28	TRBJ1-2	ASHDRDRDGYT
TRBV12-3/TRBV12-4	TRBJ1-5	ASSSTQVFSNQPQH
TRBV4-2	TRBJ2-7	ASSTLTSGSLYPYEQY
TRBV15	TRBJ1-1	ATSRGATNTEAF
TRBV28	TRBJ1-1	ASSPRDRASEAF
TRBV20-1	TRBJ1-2	SARGGTNYGYT
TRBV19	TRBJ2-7	ASSIVGLNYEQY
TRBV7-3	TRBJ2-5	ASSPGYQETQY
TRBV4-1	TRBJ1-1	ASSQDFTAEAF
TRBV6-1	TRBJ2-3	ASSPLAGGVDTQY
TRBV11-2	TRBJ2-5	ASSRTPGGVHMETQY
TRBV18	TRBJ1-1	ASSPDRANTEAF
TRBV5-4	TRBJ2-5	ASSLGPGAQETQY
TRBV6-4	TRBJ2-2	ASSRETSGSRTGELF
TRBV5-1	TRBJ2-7	ASNFVARRPYEQY